These 16 T cell receptor beta chains were sequenced from one sample in a study of shared clonotypes between healthy human individuals. Naive CD8 isolation took CD45RO-negative cells positively selected for CCR7 and excluded terminally differentiated effector memory CD45RA+ cells. The assay was immunoSEQ multiplex PCR, and TCRdb's table has in-frame clones only and misses some. The data show about 2,100,000 clones, with 85% to 95% seen just once and under 2% held by the top ten. Sequencing was performed on naive CD8+ T cells from PBMCs. Receptors were obtained from a man aged 18 to 30 in good health. Some clones in this sample may be carry-over from other donors' samples.

Concerning this clone: Other nucleotide sequences in the sample specify the same CDR3. The genes are TRBV6-5 and TRBJ1-5, with D perhaps matching TRBD1 (5 bases). V gave up 6 bases and J gave up 1 base, with 13 bases separating them. This CDR3 region has 15 residues. Germline V gives CDR1 MNHEY, CDR2 SVGAGI. The DNA for the CDR3 is TGTGCCAGCAGCCCCAGGGTAGGGAGCAATCAGCCCCAGCATTTT. Translated: CASSPRVGSNQPQHF.

The rearrangement uses TRBV13 and TRBJ1-1, with TRBD1 matching 9 bases. Germline CDR1 reads PRHDT; CDR2 reads FYEKMQ (reference sequence). The CDR3 totals 15 residues. V dropped 5 bases and J dropped 3; count of bases not matched to a gene: 7. The CDR3 loop is CASSPTGGPYTEAFF. The CDR3, as DNA: TGTGCCAGCAGCCCCACAGGGGGCCCTTACACTGAAGCTTTCTTT. Looking up the rest from reference TRBV13 and TRBJ1-1 gives the full variable domain: AAGVIQSPRHLIKEKRETATLKCYPIPRHDTVYWYQQGPGQDPQFLISFYEKMQSDKGSIPDRFSAQQFSDYHSELNMSSLELGDSALYFCASSPTGGPYTEAFFGQGTRLTVV.

As for this clone: Other nucleotide sequences from this sample produce the same CDR3. This sequence joins TRBV27 and TRBJ2-7; no reliable D call. CDR1 and CDR2 (germline): MNHEY, SMNVEV (reference sequence). V lost 5 bases and J lost 0, with 14 bases in between. There are 15 residues in the CDR3. CDR3 protein: CASSPYSGSSYEQYF. CDR3 bases: TGTGCCAGCAGTCCCTACTCGGGCTCCTCCTACGAGCAGTACTTC.

The V and J genes are TRBV19 and TRBJ1-4, with D possibly being TRBD1 (5 bases). V gave up 6 bases and J gave up 6 bases, with 14 bases separating them. This CDR3 has 14 residues. The germline CDR1 and CDR2 sequences are LNHDA and SQIVND (reference sequence). The CDR3 here is CASRGGVSDEKLFF. CDR3 in DNA: TGTGCCAGTAGAGGAGGGGTTTCGGATGAAAAACTGTTTTTT. Full variable domain (missing parts from reference TRBV19 and TRBJ1-4): DGGITQSPKYLFRKEGQNVTLSCEQNLNHDAMYWYRQDPGQGLRLIYYSQIVNDFQKGDIAEGYSVSREKKESFPLTVTSAQKNPTAFYLCASRGGVSDEKLFFGSGTQLSVL.

This sequence joins TRBV2 and TRBJ2-7; 10 bases match TRBD1. Trimming cost V 3 bases and J 5 bases; bases outside gene matches: 4. The CDR3 is made up of 14 amino acids. The germline V gene has CDR1 SNHLY and CDR2 FYNNEI. The CDR3 loop is CASSEGDRGHEQYF. CDR3 DNA: TGTGCCAGCAGTGAGGGGGACAGGGGTCACGAGCAGTACTTC.

The chain recombines TRBV6-6 with TRBJ1-4; a possible D gene is TRBD1 (5 bases). Trimming pared 2 bases from V and 3 bases from J, leaving 13 bases between. The V gene's germline CDR1 is MNHNY and CDR2 SVGAGI (reference sequence). The CDR3 runs 16 residues. CDR3 in amino acids: CASSYLLTASNEKLFF. DNA for the CDR3: TGTGCCAGCAGTTACCTACTGACAGCGTCTAATGAAAAACTGTTTTTT.

The chain carries TRBV19 and TRBJ2-2, with 7 bases matching TRBD2. The junction had 12 bases not matched to a gene; V was cut back by 5 bases and J by 6 bases. The CDR3 is made up of 16 amino acids. The germline V gene has CDR1 LNHDA and CDR2 SQIVND (reference sequence). The CDR3 region is CASSSYGGLSAGELFF. The DNA for the CDR3 is TGTGCCAGTAGTTCCTACGGGGGGTTAAGCGCCGGGGAGCTGTTTTTT.

The V gene is TRBV6-5, the J gene TRBJ2-1; D ambiguous. The germline gives CDR1 MNHEY, CDR2 SVGAGI. The V end was cut by 0 bases, the J end by 8 bases, with 11 bases between. The CDR3 loop spans 14 amino acids. The CDR3 DNA sequence: TGTGCCAGCAGTTACTCGAGTAGGGCCGATGAGCAGTTCTTC. This gives the protein CASSYSSRADEQFF.

DNA of the CDR3: TGTGCCAGCAGCCCCGCGGGACTCCTCTCTGGAAACACCATATATTTT. It specifies CASSPAGLLSGNTIYF. The rearrangement joins TRBV11-2 to TRBJ1-3, with D maybe TRBD1 (5 bases). Germline V gene data show CDR1 as SGHAT and CDR2 as FQNNGV. V was clipped by 5 bases and J by 0 bases, with 14 bases between them. The CDR3 is made up of 16 amino acids.

The chain uses TRBV27 and TRBJ2-7; D remains ambiguous. Germline assignment: CDR1 MNHEY and CDR2 SMNVEV (reference sequence). The V end lost 2 bases, the J end lost 4 bases, and 9 bases lay between the germline ends. The CDR3 is made up of 13 amino acids. CDR3 amino acids: CASSLGDKYEQYF. DNA of the CDR3: TGTGCCAGCAGTTTAGGGGATAAGTACGAGCAGTACTTC.

CDR3 protein: CASRLGASGRTPLGELFF. CDR3 nucleotides: TGTGCCAGCAGACTAGGGGCAAGCGGGAGGACCCCCTTGGGGGAGCTGTTTTTT. J is TRBJ2-2 and V is TRBV7-9; 9 bases are a match to TRBD2. The CDR3 totals 18 residues. V lost 6 bases, J lost 8 bases, and 19 bases stayed unmatched. From germline, CDR1 is SEHNR and CDR2 FQNEAQ (reference sequence).

V gene TRBV9 combines with J gene TRBJ2-3; TRBD2 agrees at 7 bases. V was clipped by 4 bases and J by 4 bases; unmatched bases: 12. The V gene's germline CDR1 is SGDLS and CDR2 YYNGEE. The CDR3 runs 16 residues. CDR3 residues: CASSFSGEGSADTQYF. DNA for the CDR3: TGTGCCAGCAGCTTCAGCGGGGAGGGAAGTGCAGATACGCAGTATTTT.

In nucleotides, the CDR3 is TGTGCCATGGGTTCTAACACTGAAGCTTTCTTT. Protein: CAMGSNTEAFF. The chain combines TRBV10-3 with TRBJ1-1, with D unclear. Germline V gene sequence: CDR1 ENHRY, CDR2 SYGVKD. The CDR3 has 11 amino acids. Trimming took off 9 bases at V and 2 bases at J, with 7 bases between the two ends.

The gene calls are TRBV11-2 and TRBJ2-5, with unresolved D. V lost 0 bases to trimming and J lost 5 bases, with 7 bases between them. Germline CDR1 reads SGHAT; CDR2 reads FQNNGV. The CDR3 has 13 residues. CDR3 amino acids: CASSLERRETQYF. In nucleotides, the CDR3 is TGTGCCAGCAGCTTAGAGCGCCGGGAGACCCAGTACTTC. The variable domain in full, with the rest retrieved from reference TRBV11-2 and TRBJ2-5, is EAGVAQSPRYKIIEKRQSVAFWCNPISGHATLYWYQQILGQGPKLLIQFQNNGVVDDSQLPKDRFSAERLKGVDSTLKIQPAKLEDSAVYLCASSLERRETQYFGPGTRLLVL.

The chain joins TRBV4-3 to TRBJ1-5, with D maybe TRBD1 (6 bases). The CDR3 totals 19 residues. Germline loops: CDR1 LGHNA, CDR2 YSLEER. With 0 bases removed from V and 4 bases from J, the gap between germline ends came to 22 bases. The CDR3 nucleotides are TGCGCCAGCAGCCAAGAGAGGCTCACAGGGTCTTGGGGAAATCAGCCCCAGCATTTT. Protein product: CASSQERLTGSWGNQPQHF.

The chain recombines TRBV9 with TRBJ2-1, with D tentatively TRBD1 or TRBD2 (6 bases each). V was cut by 4 bases and J by 0 bases, with 17 bases left in between. Germline loops: CDR1 SGDLS, CDR2 YYNGEE. This CDR3 region has 17 residues. In nucleotides, the CDR3 is TGTGCCAGCAGCCCCCGAGGGGGGACGAGCTCCTACAATGAGCAGTTCTTC. This codes for CASSPRGGTSSYNEQFF.